One and the same sample provided the 21 T cell receptor beta chains below, sequenced in a study of T cell responses to AZD1222 COVID-19 vaccine. Assay: immunoSEQ multiplex PCR; the TCRdb copy retains only in-frame clones and omits some. The sample yields 130,000 or so clones, roughly 93% seen once. Sequenced material: peripheral blood, taken on day 0 of AZD1222 vaccination. The receptors were sampled from an adult in good health.

This chain joins TRBV30 and TRBJ2-6; maybe TRBD2 (5 bases). The CDR3 totals 14 residues. CDR1 is GTSNPN, CDR2 SVGIG, per germline (reference sequence). Between the trimmed V and J ends, which lost 2 bases and 4 bases, there was a span of 9 bases. CDR3 nucleotide sequence: TGTGCCTGGAGTCCCGGGATCGGGGCCAACGTCCTGACTTTC. This gives the protein CAWSPGIGANVLTF.

The chain is built from TRBV6-2 or TRBV6-3 and TRBJ1-1; 9 nucleotides match TRBD1. The trim removed 7 bases at V and 0 bases at J, leaving 9 bases unmatched. The CDR3 consists of 16 residues. Germline V gene data show CDR1 as MNHEY and CDR2 as SVGEGT. The CDR3 reads CASTPDRGYMNTEAFF. CDR3 coding DNA: TGTGCCAGCACCCCGGACAGGGGTTACATGAACACTGAAGCTTTCTTT.

J is TRBJ2-7 and V is TRBV5-1, with D possibly TRBD2 on 6 matching bases. Deletions cut 4 bases from V and 1 base from J, with 18 bases between. From germline, CDR1 is SGHRS and CDR2 YFSETQ. CDR3 length equals 16 residues. For the CDR3, the DNA is TGCGCCAGCAGCGTAGCCGGGACTCCAGGATCCTACGAGCAGTACTTC. Translating gives CASSVAGTPGSYEQYF.

V is TRBV15 and J is TRBJ2-1; D may match TRBD1 or TRBD2 (6 bases each). The CDR3 totals 15 residues. In germline, CDR1 is LNHNV, CDR2 YYDKDF (reference sequence). V lost 1 base and J 9 bases, leaving 16 bases between the germline ends. CDR3 sequence (DNA): TGTGCCACCAGCAGAGGCACCCCCGGGGGCAGTGAGCAGTTCTTC. The encoded protein is CATSRGTPGGSEQFF.

The J gene is TRBJ2-2, the V gene TRBV2; 7 bases line up with TRBD2. The trim removed 6 bases at V and 0 bases at J, leaving 7 bases unmatched. Germline V gene sequence: CDR1 SNHLY, CDR2 FYNNEI. This CDR3 region has 16 residues. The CDR3 sequence is CASRTTGTTNTGELFF. The CDR3 region has the DNA TGTGCCAGCAGGACGACCGGGACTACGAACACCGGGGAGCTGTTTTTT.

This clone came up once. The chain employs TRBV9 and TRBJ2-7; 10 bases are shared with TRBD2. Germline CDR1 reads SGDLS; CDR2 reads YYNGEE. Unmatched junction bases numbered 1, after V lost 2 bases and J lost 2 bases. The CDR3 covers 14 residues. CDR3 protein: CASSVSGGTYEQYF. CDR3 sequence (DNA): TGTGCCAGCAGCGTTAGCGGGGGGACCTACGAGCAGTACTTC.

The V gene is TRBV7-9, the J gene TRBJ1-1; no clear D gene. The V gene lost 5 bases and the J gene lost 5 bases, with 3 bases spanning the gap. The CDR3 runs to 10 residues. Looked up from germline, CDR1 is SEHNR and CDR2 is FQNEAQ (reference sequence). CDR3 bases: TGTGCCAGCAGCCCGACTGAAGCTTTCTTT. It encodes CASSPTEAFF.

In this sample, this clone turned up once. The V gene is TRBV9, the J gene TRBJ2-7; D unclear. Trimming took off 4 bases at V and 3 bases at J, with 17 bases between the two ends. Germline V gene data show CDR1 as SGDLS and CDR2 as YYNGEE. This CDR3 spans 15 amino acids. CDR3 in DNA: TGTGCCAGCAGCCTCTGGCCGGTTTCCCACTACGAGCAGTACTTC. This translates into CASSLWPVSHYEQYF.

This chain links TRBV28 with TRBJ2-1; 11 positions agree with TRBD2. Trimming at V came to 4 bases and at J to 0 bases, leaving 2 bases not matched to a gene. Per germline, CDR1 MDHEN and CDR2 SYDVKM. The length of the CDR3 is 16 residues. The CDR3 nucleotides read TGTGCCAGCAGTTCCGGGACTAGCGGCTCCTACAATGAGCAGTTCTTC. Its translation: CASSSGTSGSYNEQFF.

The sample holds one count of this clone. This sequence joins TRBV6-4 and TRBJ1-2; D is unclear. The V gene's germline CDR1 is MRHNA and CDR2 SNTAGT. The CDR3 spans 13 residues. V was cut by 0 bases and J by 8 bases, with 10 bases left in between. The CDR3 region is CASSDSEGGGYTF. CDR3 bases: TGTGCCAGCAGTGACTCTGAGGGCGGCGGCTACACCTTC.

The chain couples TRBV28 to TRBJ1-3; 7 positions agree with TRBD1. The ends lost 4 bases at V and 4 bases at J; junction bases unmatched: 10. This CDR3 region has 16 residues. Germline lookup yields CDR1 MDHEN and CDR2 SYDVKM. The CDR3 spells CASSSPGTGAGNTIYF. CDR3 DNA sequence: TGTGCCAGCAGTTCCCCGGGAACAGGGGCGGGAAACACCATATATTTT.

V usage is TRBV6-2 or TRBV6-3 and J usage is TRBJ2-7; a possible D gene is TRBD1 (5 bases). This CDR3 region has 11 residues. Germline loops: CDR1 MNHEY, CDR2 SVGEGT. V was clipped by 2 bases and J by 6 bases, with 5 bases between them. The CDR3 loop is CASSYRGEQYF. In DNA, the CDR3 is TGTGCCAGCAGTTACAGGGGCGAGCAGTACTTC.

This sequence joins TRBV4-1 and TRBJ2-1; 8 bases fit TRBD2. V lost 2 bases to trimming and J lost 9 bases; unmatched junction nucleotides: 12. CDR3 size: 16 residues. Per germline, CDR1 MGHRA and CDR2 YSYEKL. The DNA for the CDR3 is TGCGCCAGCAGCCAACCGTCGGGGGGGAATAGGGGTGAGCAGTTCTTC. Translating gives CASSQPSGGNRGEQFF.

The rearrangement joins TRBV7-9 to TRBJ1-1, with 8 bases that match TRBD1. The CDR3 loop spans 13 amino acids. The junction had 7 bases not matched to a gene; V was cut back by 5 bases and J by 8 bases. Germline V gene sequence: CDR1 SEHNR, CDR2 FQNEAQ (reference sequence). CDR3 protein: CASSRQGTTEAFF. The CDR3 bases are TGTGCCAGCAGCCGACAGGGGACTACCGAAGCTTTCTTT. Supplemented by reference TRBV7-9 and TRBJ1-1, the full variable domain reads DTGVSQNPRHKITKRGQNVTFRCDPISEHNRLYWYRQTLGQGPEFLTYFQNEAQLEKSRLLSDRFSAERPKGSFSTLEIQRTEQGDSAMYLCASSRQGTTEAFFGQGTRLTVV.

This chain joins TRBV19 and TRBJ2-7, with 10 bases fitting TRBD1. The V gene end was trimmed by 6 bases and the J gene end by 5 bases; junction bases not matched to a gene: 7. Per the germline V gene, CDR1 is LNHDA and CDR2 is SQIVND (reference sequence). The CDR3 length is 14 residues. DNA for the CDR3: TGTGCCAGTAGGCAGGGGACAGGGGCTCACGAGCAGTACTTC. This encodes CASRQGTGAHEQYF. The complete variable domain, with remaining parts taken from reference TRBV19 and TRBJ2-7, reads DGGITQSPKYLFRKEGQNVTLSCEQNLNHDAMYWYRQDPGQGLRLIYYSQIVNDFQKGDIAEGYSVSREKKESFPLTVTSAQKNPTAFYLCASRQGTGAHEQYFGPGTRLTVT.

The chain recombines TRBV10-1 with TRBJ1-4; tentatively, D is TRBD1 (5 bases). Germline-derived CDR1 and CDR2 are WNHNN and SYGVQD (reference sequence). V was shortened by 2 bases and J by 2 bases, with 12 bases between the two germline ends. The CDR3 is 16 amino acids. DNA of the CDR3: TGCGCCAGCAGTGAGGCTGGCGGGGGGACTAATGAAAAACTGTTTTTT. This sequence encodes CASSEAGGGTNEKLFF.

This chain connects TRBV30 to TRBJ1-5; 8 positions agree with TRBD1. After removal of 0 bases from V and 4 bases from J, the junction contained 2 bases not matched to a gene. Germline lookup yields CDR1 GTSNPN and CDR2 SVGIG (reference sequence). CDR3 length equals 14 residues. Here the CDR3 DNA reads TGTGCCTGGAGTGTACAGGGGGGGAATCAGCCCCAGCATTTT. This gives the protein CAWSVQGGNQPQHF.

The chain is built from TRBV10-2 and TRBJ2-1, with 13 nucleotides matching TRBD2. CDR1 WSHSY and CDR2 SAAADI come from the germline V gene. Trimming at V came to 6 bases and at J to 7 bases, leaving 6 bases not matched to a gene. The CDR3 covers 15 residues. DNA of the CDR3: TGCGCCAGCAGACCCCGGACTAGCGGGAGTAATGAGCAGTTCTTC. It codes for CASRPRTSGSNEQFF.

This chain links TRBV28 with TRBJ1-5; D not certain. The CDR3 runs 11 residues. V lost 5 bases, J lost 4 bases, and 3 bases lay in between. Germline values: CDR1 MDHEN, CDR2 SYDVKM. The chain's CDR3 is CASSVNQPQHF. The CDR3 DNA reads TGTGCCAGCAGTGTGAATCAGCCCCAGCATTTT.

J is TRBJ1-2 and V is TRBV19; 7 nucleotides agree with TRBD1. The CDR3 contains 15 residues. J was trimmed by 4 bases and V by 5 bases; bases with no gene match: 10. Germline V gene data show CDR1 as LNHDA and CDR2 as SQIVND (reference sequence). CDR3 residues: CASSYSTGRLYGYTF. CDR3 sequence (DNA): TGTGCCAGTAGTTACTCGACAGGGCGCCTCTATGGCTACACCTTC.

The genes are TRBV11-2 and TRBJ2-5, with 7 nucleotides matching TRBD1. The CDR3 is 17 amino acids. V lost 6 bases and J lost 5; bases outside the gene matches: 18. Germline assignment: CDR1 SGHAT and CDR2 FQNNGV. CDR3 nucleotide sequence: TGTGCCAGCAGTCCGGGACAGCCCCTTTCTCCTTTCGAGACCCAGTACTTC. Its protein is CASSPGQPLSPFETQYF. Based on the CDR3 plus reference TRBV11-2 and TRBJ2-5, the full variable domain is EAGVAQSPRYKIIEKRQSVAFWCNPISGHATLYWYQQILGQGPKLLIQFQNNGVVDDSQLPKDRFSAERLKGVDSTLKIQPAKLEDSAVYLCASSPGQPLSPFETQYFGPGTRLLVL.